The 30 T cell receptor beta chains given below trace back to one sample, sequenced in a study of T cells in women clearing cervical HPV infection. Profiled with immunoSEQ multiplex PCR; TCRdb holds only in-frame clones, not every one. Its listing shows approximately 37,000 clones. The sequenced material came from blood buffy coat. The receptors here all came from a woman between 18 and 75 years old with a cervical HPV16 infection that either progressed to CIN3+ or cleared (not recorded which).

Regarding this clone: The sequenced fragment ends 3 residues before the CDR3 boundary, so the rest is inferred from the germline J gene. The chain carries TRBV30 and TRBJ1-3; D gene uncertain. Germline V gives CDR1 GTSNPN, CDR2 SVGIG (reference sequence). V was clipped by 4 bases and J by 1 base, with 14 bases between them. The length of the CDR3 is 15 residues. The CDR3 reads CAWTPSVISGNTIYF. Partial CDR3 DNA: TGTGCCTGGACTCCCTCGGTAATATCTGGAAACACC.

About this clone itself: Read sequence stops 3 residues before the CDR3 end, and the germline J gene provides the missing end. The chain has TRBV19 and TRBJ2-2, with a possible D match to TRBD1 (6 bases). This CDR3 comprises 18 residues. In germline, CDR1 is LNHDA, CDR2 SQIVND (reference sequence). The CDR3 DNA, read in part, is TGTGCCAGTAGTATAAACCCGGGGTCCGATGTGGGGGCCAACGTG. Its protein is CASSINPGSDVGANV. The whole CDR3 is CASSINPGSDVGANVLFF.

For this clone: The junction differs from germline at one of its ends, possibly a read error. Coverage ceases 3 residues before the CDR3 finishes, and the germline J gene fills in the end. This specimen includes other DNA sequences encoding the same CDR3. This chain uses TRBV29-1 with TRBJ1-3; tentative D call: TRBD1 (5 bases). CDR3 length: 13 residues. CDR1 and CDR2 from the germline V gene are SQVTM and ANQGSEA. Incomplete CDR3 DNA: TGCAGCGTTGAAGGGGACTCTGGAAACACG. It translates to CSVEGDSGNT. The CDR3 as a whole reads CSVEGDSGNTIYF.

Note on this clone: The read falls 3 residues short of the CDR3 end, and the missing part is taken from the germline J gene. V usage is TRBV11-2 and J usage is TRBJ1-2; the D gene is possibly TRBD1 (6 bases). CDR1 SGHAT and CDR2 FQNNGV come from the germline V gene. This CDR3 is 15 amino acids long. The CDR3 is CASSSSGVGTYDYTF. The covered CDR3 bases are TGTGCCAGCAGCTCCTCAGGGGTAGGAACCTACGAC.

On this clone: The read terminates 3 residues before the CDR3 end, so the remaining end is supplied by the germline J gene. The chain couples TRBV7-2 to TRBJ1-2; D gene ambiguous. The CDR3 length is 14 residues. CDR1 and CDR2 from the germline V gene are SGHTA and FQGNSA. CDR3 bases read: TGTGCCAGCAGTTCCGGACTGTTCACAGATACC. Protein: CASSSGLFTDT. Given in full, the CDR3 is CASSSGLFTDTYTF.

Concerning this clone: The sequenced fragment ends 3 residues before the CDR3 boundary, so the rest is inferred from the germline J gene. V and J are TRBV16 and TRBJ2-7; D is undetermined. Trimming removed 5 bases from V and 0 bases from J, with 17 bases in between. From germline, CDR1 is KGHSY and CDR2 FQNENV. CDR3 length equals 16 residues. The sequenced part of the CDR3 DNA is TGTGCCAGCAGCTCTACTTTTAGCTTCCACTCCTACGAG. It codes for CASSSTFSFHSYE. The whole CDR3 protein reads CASSSTFSFHSYEQYF.

Of note for this clone: Read data end 3 residues before the CDR3 end; the end is taken from the germline J gene. The chain recombines TRBV11-2 with TRBJ2-7; D uncertain. Trimming cost V 1 base and J 5 bases, with 6 bases left between them. Germline V gene sequence: CDR1 SGHAT, CDR2 FQNNGV. The CDR3 length is 12 residues. The CDR3 spells CASSLVSDEQYF. The CDR3 bases that were read are TGTGCCAGCAGCTTAGTTAGTGACGAG.

Details on this clone: The read ends 3 residues shy of where the CDR3 ends; the end is completed using the germline J gene. The rearrangement links TRBV7-9 to TRBJ1-1, with D tentatively TRBD1 (5 bases). Germline lookup yields CDR1 SEHNR and CDR2 FQNEAQ (reference sequence). The CDR3 has 14 residues. The V gene lost 1 base and the J gene lost 5 bases, with 11 bases spanning the gap. The CDR3 region is CASSLGGGGTEAFF. Partial CDR3 DNA: TGTGCCAGCAGCTTAGGGGGGGGAGGAACTGAA.

Note on this clone: Other DNA sequences in this sample translate to the same CDR3. CDR3 amino acids: CASSSPRRGARESGNTIYF. Partial CDR3 DNA: TGTGCCAGCAGCTCCCCTAGAAGAGGGGCGAGAGAATCCGGAAACACC. The rearrangement uses TRBV13 and TRBJ1-3; D is possibly TRBD1 (5 bases). The read ends 3 residues shy of where the CDR3 ends; the end is completed using the germline J gene. Germline CDR1 PRHDT, CDR2 FYEKMQ (reference sequence). CDR3 length: 19 amino acids. V lost 4 bases and J 4 bases, leaving 26 bases between the germline ends.

With regard to this clone: The missing CDR3 end, 3 residues past where the read stops, is filled in from the germline J gene. The genes are TRBV4-2 and TRBJ2-6, with a weak D call TRBD1 (5 bases). CDR3 length: 17 residues. Trimming took 4 bases from V and 0 from J, leaving 13 bases between them. Germline V gene sequence: CDR1 LGHNA, CDR2 YNFKEQ. The CDR3 region is CASSRTFKSSGANVLTF. The part of the CDR3 DNA that was read is TGTGCCAGCAGCCGGACATTCAAAAGCTCTGGGGCCAACGTC.

Notes on this clone: The CDR3 end is not reached by the read, which stops 3 residues before it; the germline J gene fills it in. The V call is TRBV6-2 or TRBV6-3, the J call TRBJ2-5; weak D call: TRBD2 (5 bases). The CDR3 has 13 amino acids. Germline V gene lookup returns CDR1 MNHEY and CDR2 SVGEGT. The ends were cut back, 8 bases at V and 3 bases at J, with 13 bases in the middle. Incomplete CDR3 DNA: TGTGCCAGCTATTCTCAGCGGAAAGAGACC. It is translated as CASYSQRKET. The full-length CDR3 reads as CASYSQRKETQYF.

As to this clone: The read comes to an end 3 residues before the CDR3 does, leaving the germline J gene to fill in the end. The chain joins TRBV14 to TRBJ2-7; TRBD1 is a possible D gene (6 bases). V lost 2 bases to trimming and J lost 5 bases, with 13 bases between them. The CDR3 contains 14 residues. CDR1 is SGHDN and CDR2 is FVKESK in the germline V gene. The sequenced part of the CDR3 DNA is TGTGCCAGCAGCCAATTACAGGGTGTCGACGAG. This gives the protein CASSQLQGVDE. The complete CDR3 reads CASSQLQGVDEQYF.

To note about this clone: The read ends 3 residues early relative to the CDR3; the germline J gene fills the gap. This chain joins TRBV7-3 and TRBJ1-1; TRBD1 agrees at 8 bases. J gave up 4 bases and V 4 bases, and 5 bases lay outside the gene matches. Germline V gives CDR1 SGHTA, CDR2 FQGTGA. CDR3 length: 14 residues. The CDR3 loop reads CASSSQGASTEAFF. CDR3 DNA, as far as it was read: TGTGCCAGCAGCTCCCAGGGGGCGAGCACTGAA. The full variable domain, completed using reference TRBV7-3 and TRBJ1-1, is GAGVSQTPSNKVTEKGKYVELRCDPISGHTALYWYRQSLGQGPEFLIYFQGTGAADDSGLPNDRFFAVRPEGSVSTLKIQRTERGDSAVYLCASSSQGASTEAFFGQGTRLTVV.

Frequency places this clone as medium-sized. Sequencing ends 3 residues short of the CDR3 end; the germline J gene provides the rest. The V gene is TRBV29-1, the J gene TRBJ2-7; the match to TRBD2 covers 10 bases. The CDR3 runs to 16 residues. Trimming cost V 3 bases and J 4 bases; bases outside gene matches: 12. Germline CDR1 reads SQVTM; CDR2 reads ANQGSEA. The CDR3 spells CSVEDPLAGDSYEQYF. The DNA read from the CDR3 is TGCAGCGTTGAGGATCCCCTAGCGGGAGATTCTTACGAG.

On this clone: One end of the junction fails to match germline, which may point to a read error. The read ends 3 residues early relative to the CDR3; the germline J gene fills the gap. The rearrangement joins TRBV4-2 to TRBJ2-3, with D perhaps TRBD1 or TRBD2 (5 bases each). Germline V gives CDR1 LGHNA, CDR2 YNFKEQ. This CDR3 is built from 17 residues. The part of the CDR3 DNA that was read is TGTGCCAGCAGCCGAGGACATCCGGGAACTACGTCAGAGACG. Its protein is CASSRGHPGTTSET. The CDR3, in full, reads CASSRGHPGTTSETQYF.

The sequenced part of the CDR3 DNA is TGTGCCATCAGTGCCTCAGGGGGCATGATTGAA. Translating gives CAISASGGMIE. The full CDR3 sequence reads CAISASGGMIEAFF. The chain combines TRBV10-3 with TRBJ1-1; 8 bases align to TRBD1. Read data end 3 residues before the CDR3 end; the end is taken from the germline J gene. V shed 4 bases and J 7 bases; nucleotides not matched to a gene: 8. There are 14 residues in the CDR3. Germline CDR1 reads ENHRY; CDR2 reads SYGVKD.

About this clone: From the germline J gene comes the end of the CDR3, since the read stops 3 residues before it. The chain employs TRBV18 and TRBJ2-3, with D possibly being TRBD1 (5 bases). CDR1 is KGHSH and CDR2 is LQKENI in the germline V gene. The CDR3 length is 16 residues. The CDR3 is CASSPVGQNSNQPQYF. The part of the CDR3 DNA that was read is TGTGCCAGCTCACCAGTGGGGCAGAATAGCAATCAGCCG.

As for this clone: The read terminates 3 residues before the CDR3 end, so the remaining end is supplied by the germline J gene. V and J are TRBV12-3 or TRBV12-4 and TRBJ2-7; D not certain. CDR3 length: 13 residues. Trimming removed 3 bases from V and 2 bases from J, with 8 bases in between. This CDR3 reads CASSFGLAYEQYF. The sequenced CDR3 bases are TGTGCCAGCAGTTTTGGCCTAGCCTACGAG.

As concerns this clone: The observed sequence ends 3 residues before the CDR3 terminus, with the missing tail filled in from the germline J gene. The genes are TRBV2 and TRBJ2-3; 7 bases are a match to TRBD2. The CDR3 is 15 residues long. V shed 1 base and J 7 bases; nucleotides not matched to a gene: 8. CDR1 is SNHLY, CDR2 FYNNEI, per germline. Here the CDR3 reads CASSEGAGEIYTQYF. CDR3 DNA (partial): TGTGCCAGCAGTGAAGGGGCGGGAGAGATTTATACG.

With respect to this clone: Sequencing ends 3 residues short of the CDR3 end; the germline J gene provides the rest. Other DNA sequences within the sample encode an identical CDR3. The chain has TRBV30 and TRBJ1-3, with D unresolved. Germline CDR1 and CDR2: GTSNPN and SVGIG (reference sequence). This CDR3 spans 13 amino acids. Trimming left V 0 bases short and J 6 bases short, with 9 bases between. The CDR3 is CAWSVTRENTIYF. Incomplete CDR3 DNA: TGTGCCTGGAGTGTCACTAGAGAAAACACC. Variable domain in full (rest from reference TRBV30 and TRBJ1-3): SQTIHQWPATLVQPVGSPLSLECTVEGTSNPNLYWYRQAAGRGLQLLFYSVGIGQISSEVPQNLSASRPQDRQFILSSKKLLLSDSGFYLCAWSVTRENTIYFGEGSWLTVV.

Remarks on this clone: The CDR3 end falls 3 residues outside the read, so it is completed with the germline J gene. This chain links TRBV29-1 with TRBJ2-1; D is uncertain. V lost 3 bases and J 9 bases, leaving 9 bases between the germline ends. CDR3 length: 11 amino acids. Germline CDR1 reads SQVTM; CDR2 reads ANQGSEA. CDR3 DNA, as far as it was read: TGCAGCGTTGAGAAGATCGGTGAG. This gives the protein CSVEKIGE. The CDR3 in its entirety is CSVEKIGEQFF.

Concerning this clone: With the read ending 3 residues before the CDR3 end, the germline J gene is used to fill in that end. The V and J genes are TRBV30 and TRBJ1-2; D might be TRBD1 (6 bases). The germline gives CDR1 GTSNPN, CDR2 SVGIG (reference sequence). This CDR3 is built from 17 residues. The CDR3 sequence is CAWSSPVWRTAKNIYTF. Partial CDR3 DNA: TGTGCCTGGAGTTCCCCGGTGTGGCGGACAGCCAAAAACATC. Using reference TRBV30 and TRBJ1-2 for the parts outside the CDR3, the full variable domain is SQTIHQWPATLVQPVGSPLSLECTVEGTSNPNLYWYRQAAGRGLQLLFYSVGIGQISSEVPQNLSASRPQDRQFILSSKKLLLSDSGFYLCAWSSPVWRTAKNIYTFGSGTRLTVV.

To note about this clone: The read finishes 3 residues shy of the CDR3 end, and the germline J gene is used to complete it. V usage is TRBV20-1 and J usage is TRBJ1-2, with TRBD1 as a possible D gene (5 bases). The germline V gene encodes CDR1 DFQATT and CDR2 SNEGSKA (reference sequence). CDR3 size: 10 residues. Here the CDR3 reads CSAQQAGYTF. The sequenced part of the CDR3 DNA is TGCAGTGCGCAACAGGCCGGC.

Turning to this clone: The read falls 3 residues short of the CDR3 end, and the missing part is taken from the germline J gene. The rearrangement links TRBV5-1 to TRBJ2-3; TRBD1 agrees at 7 bases. The CDR3 length is 14 residues. J was trimmed by 6 bases and V by 0 bases; bases with no gene match: 4. In germline, CDR1 is SGHRS, CDR2 YFSETQ. The covered CDR3 bases are TGCGCCAGCAGCTTGGACAGGGGTAAGGATACG. Translating it yields CASSLDRGKDT. The entire CDR3 protein is CASSLDRGKDTQYF.

Regarding this clone: With the read ending 3 residues before the CDR3 end, the germline J gene is used to fill in that end. This sequence joins TRBV10-1 and TRBJ2-3; possibly TRBD1 or TRBD2 for D (5 bases each). Germline assignment: CDR1 WNHNN and CDR2 SYGVQD (reference sequence). The CDR3 runs to 15 residues. The CDR3: CASSADRLDRETQYF. CDR3 DNA, as far as it was read: TGCGCCAGCAGTGCCGACAGACTGGATAGGGAGACG.

A remark on this clone: The CDR3 end falls 3 residues outside the read, so it is completed with the germline J gene. The rearrangement links TRBV5-1 to TRBJ2-1; 7 positions match TRBD2. The junction had 7 bases not matched to a gene; V was cut back by 0 bases and J by 7 bases. The length of the CDR3 is 15 residues. Germline CDR1 SGHRS, CDR2 YFSETQ. CDR3 protein: CASSLGAGVGNEQFF. The covered CDR3 bases are TGCGCCAGCAGCTTGGGGGCGGGAGTTGGGAATGAG.

For this clone: The CDR3 goes on 3 residues after the read ends, and that part is filled in from the germline J gene. The V gene is TRBV27, the J gene TRBJ2-7, with 8 bases identical to TRBD1. The CDR3 length is 13 residues. V lost 6 bases to trimming and J lost 4 bases; unmatched junction nucleotides: 5. Germline CDR1 reads MNHEY; CDR2 reads SMNVEV (reference sequence). The covered CDR3 bases are TGTGCCAGCAGCATCAGGGGGCCGTACGAG. It codes for CASSIRGPYE. The whole CDR3 protein is CASSIRGPYEQYF.

Points on this clone: The read ends 3 residues shy of where the CDR3 ends; the end is completed using the germline J gene. The chain has TRBV2 and TRBJ2-1, with TRBD1 identical over 10 bases. V shed 7 bases and J 8 bases; nucleotides not matched to a gene: 8. Looked up from germline, CDR1 is SNHLY and CDR2 is FYNNEI. The CDR3 length is 14 residues. CDR3 region: CASKRDRGWDEQFF. CDR3 DNA, as far as it was read: TGTGCCAGCAAAAGGGACAGGGGCTGGGATGAG.

On this clone itself: The read stops 3 residues short of the end of the CDR3; the missing end is completed from the germline J gene. This chain uses TRBV7-9 with TRBJ1-2, with a tentative D call TRBD1 (6 bases). Per the germline V gene, CDR1 is SEHNR and CDR2 is FQNEAQ (reference sequence). There are 15 residues in the CDR3. CDR3 DNA, as far as it was read: TGTGCCAGCAGCTTCCACGGGGGGGCCAAAAACATC. Amino acids: CASSFHGGAKNI. The full CDR3 sequence reads CASSFHGGAKNIYTF.

On this clone: Coverage ceases 3 residues before the CDR3 finishes, and the germline J gene fills in the end. The chain uses TRBV30 and TRBJ2-4, with a weak D call TRBD1 (6 bases). Germline CDR1 and CDR2: GTSNPN and SVGIG (reference sequence). The CDR3 totals 13 residues. The sequenced CDR3 bases are TGTGCCTGGAGTAGAGGGGGTAAGGGTGGT. The encoded protein is CAWSRGGKGG. The entire CDR3 is CAWSRGGKGGQYF.